The source of this T cell receptor (beta chain) is a study of T cell responses to AZD1222 COVID-19 vaccine. The protocol was immunoSEQ multiplex PCR, while the TCRdb copy is restricted to in-frame clones and leaves out a portion. Among 130,000 to 150,000 clones listed, around 91% were seen once. Germline CDR1 and CDR2: MNHEY and SVGAGI. V lost 2 bases and J lost 7, with 15 bases in between. The CDR3 totals 14 residues. The starting material was peripheral blood, obtained on day 0 of AZD1222 vaccination. This receptor was identified in an adult in good health. V gene TRBV6-5 combines with J gene TRBJ2-7; TRBD2 is a possible D gene (6 bases). The DNA of the CDR3 is TGTGCCAGCAGTTACGTTGGAGCGGGTTGGGAGCAGTACTTC. Its translation: CASSYVGAGWEQYF.